The 24 T cell receptor beta chains presented below share a single source sample, sequenced in a study of blood T cell repertoires in COVID-19. The assay was immunoSEQ multiplex PCR, and TCRdb's table has in-frame clones only and misses some. The sample has around 370,000 clones; around nine tenths are singletons. Sequenced sample: PBMCs or T cells enriched from blood (not recorded which). These receptors originate from a young woman who had recovered from COVID-19.

This chain uses TRBV2 with TRBJ2-1; weak D call: TRBD2 (5 bases). The germline CDR1 and CDR2 sequences are SNHLY and FYNNEI. V was cut by 10 bases and J by 0 bases, with 13 bases left in between. This CDR3 has 14 residues. The DNA for the CDR3 is TGTGCCACTTCGGTGGGGAGCTCCTACAATGAGCAGTTCTTC. Protein: CATSVGSSYNEQFF. Full variable domain (remainder filled in from reference TRBV2 and TRBJ2-1): EPEVTQTPSHQVTQMGQEVILRCVPISNHLYFYWYRQILGQKVEFLVSFYNNEISEKSEIFDDQFSVERPDGSNFTLKIRSTKLEDSAMYFCATSVGSSYNEQFFGPGTRLTVL.

The chain has TRBV7-8 and TRBJ2-7, with TRBD2 identical over 7 bases. V lost 4 bases, J lost 7 bases, and 10 bases stayed unmatched. CDR1 and CDR2 (germline): SGHVS, FQNEAQ. There are 14 residues in the CDR3. This chain's CDR3 is CASSSAGRPREQYF. CDR3 nucleotide sequence: TGTGCCAGCAGCTCCGCCGGGAGGCCGAGGGAGCAGTACTTC.

The chain joins TRBV5-1 to TRBJ2-3, with 8 nucleotides matching TRBD2. The CDR3 length is 17 residues. Germline CDR1 is SGHRS and CDR2 is YFSETQ. Losses at the gene ends were 7 bases for V and 1 base for J; bases not matched to a gene: 14. For the CDR3, the DNA is TGCGCCAGCGCCATAGCGGGGACTCCCTGGGGCACAGATACGCAGTATTTT. Residues: CASAIAGTPWGTDTQYF.

This clone occurred a few times. The gene calls are TRBV27 and TRBJ2-3; 9 nucleotides agree with TRBD1. The CDR3 has 14 residues. Germline V CDR1 and CDR2: MNHEY, SMNVEV (reference sequence). The V gene end was trimmed by 9 bases and the J gene end by 3 bases; junction bases not matched to a gene: 7. The chain's CDR3 is CASGTGRGTDTQYF. CDR3 DNA sequence: TGTGCCAGTGGGACAGGGCGAGGGACAGATACGCAGTATTTT.

This chain links TRBV4-1 with TRBJ2-7; D unresolved. The CDR3 length is 15 residues. V dropped 1 base and J dropped 2 bases, with 12 bases sitting between them. Germline V gives CDR1 MGHRA, CDR2 YSYEKL. CDR3 in amino acids: CASSQVGARAYEQYF. In DNA form, the CDR3 reads TGCGCCAGCAGCCAAGTAGGAGCACGCGCCTACGAGCAGTACTTC.

This chain joins TRBV19 and TRBJ2-3; D is perhaps TRBD2 (6 bases). CDR3 length: 13 amino acids. V was clipped by 7 bases and J by 0 bases, with 8 bases between them. The germline V gene encodes CDR1 LNHDA and CDR2 SQIVND (reference sequence). The CDR3 here is CASKAGSTDTQYF. CDR3 in DNA: TGTGCCAGTAAAGCGGGTAGCACAGATACGCAGTATTTT.

The chain couples TRBV18 to TRBJ1-1; 9 nucleotides agree with TRBD1. V trimming: 3 bases; J trimming: 7 bases; junction bases outside the gene matches: 12. CDR3 length: 16 residues. Germline V lookup: CDR1 KGHSH, CDR2 LQKENI. The CDR3 is CASSPGTGRTGGEAFF. CDR3 bases: TGTGCCAGCTCACCGGGGACAGGGCGAACGGGTGGTGAAGCTTTCTTT.

V and J are TRBV11-2 and TRBJ2-4; 9 bases are shared with TRBD2. Losses at the gene ends were 0 bases for V and 2 bases for J; bases not matched to a gene: 8. Germline lookup yields CDR1 SGHAT and CDR2 FQNNGV. The CDR3 covers 18 residues. CDR3 sequence reads: CASSLDLRLAGTKNIQYF. The CDR3 DNA sequence: TGTGCCAGCAGCTTAGATCTACGGCTAGCGGGGACCAAAAACATTCAGTACTTC.

V usage is TRBV5-4 and J usage is TRBJ2-1, with TRBD1 identical over 8 bases. This CDR3 has 15 residues. Germline V gene sequence: CDR1 SGHNT, CDR2 YYREEE (reference sequence). V lost 0 bases, J lost 8 bases, and 7 bases stayed unmatched. The CDR3 DNA reads as TGTGCCAGCAGCTTGGAGCCGGGGACAGGCTATGAGCAGTTCTTC. This translates into CASSLEPGTGYEQFF.

The V and J genes are TRBV4-1 and TRBJ2-5; TRBD2 matches 10 bases. This CDR3 has 15 amino acids. The ends lost 1 base at V and 9 bases at J; junction bases unmatched: 8. Germline CDR1 and CDR2: MGHRA and YSYEKL. DNA for the CDR3: TGCGCCAGCAGCCAAGTAACCGGGACTAGCGTGGCCCAGTACTTC. Translated: CASSQVTGTSVAQYF.

The chain is built from TRBV30 and TRBJ1-6, with 7 bases lining up with TRBD1. Germline CDR1 GTSNPN, CDR2 SVGIG (reference sequence). V trimming: 4 bases; J trimming: 9 bases; junction bases outside the gene matches: 6. The CDR3 has 13 residues. The CDR3 nucleotides read TGTGCCTGGACCGACAGGGAAGCTTCACCCCTCCACTTT. Translated, it gives CAWTDREASPLHF.

This clone was picked up many times. The CDR3 loop reads CASSDGTARSSYNSPLHF. The CDR3 nucleotides are TGTGCCAGCAGCGACGGGACAGCAAGAAGCTCCTATAATTCACCCCTCCACTTT. The rearrangement joins TRBV7-9 to TRBJ1-6; 7 nucleotides agree with TRBD1. V lost 5 bases to trimming and J lost 0 bases; unmatched junction nucleotides: 10. CDR1 is SEHNR, CDR2 FQNEAQ, per germline (reference sequence). The CDR3 has 18 residues. Complete variable domain (other parts from reference TRBV7-9 and TRBJ1-6): DTGVSQNPRHKITKRGQNVTFRCDPISEHNRLYWYRQTLGQGPEFLTYFQNEAQLEKSRLLSDRFSAERPKGSFSTLEIQRTEQGDSAMYLCASSDGTARSSYNSPLHFGNGTRLTVT.

This clone appeared a single time. V is TRBV2 and J is TRBJ2-3; 13 bases are shared with TRBD2. CDR1 and CDR2 (germline): SNHLY, FYNNEI. Trimming took 8 bases from V and 2 from J; bases not matched to a gene: 1. CDR3 length: 14 residues. As DNA, the CDR3 is TGTGCCAGCGGACTAGCGGGGGCCACAGATACGCAGTATTTT. Translation gives CASGLAGATDTQYF.

V gene TRBV7-9 combines with J gene TRBJ1-1, with a weak D call TRBD1 (6 bases). CDR1 and CDR2 (germline): SEHNR, FQNEAQ (reference sequence). This CDR3 is 15 amino acids long. The V end was cut by 11 bases, the J end by 0 bases, with 19 bases between. Here the CDR3 DNA reads TGTGCCTGCGTCAGGGGTTCCCTGATGAACACTGAAGCTTTCTTT. Protein: CACVRGSLMNTEAFF. The full variable domain, in which reference TRBV7-9 and TRBJ1-1 provide the parts outside the CDR3, is DTGVSQNPRHKITKRGQNVTFRCDPISEHNRLYWYRQTLGQGPEFLTYFQNEAQLEKSRLLSDRFSAERPKGSFSTLEIQRTEQGDSAMYLCACVRGSLMNTEAFFGQGTRLTVV.

The chain has TRBV6-5 and TRBJ1-1; 8 bases agree with TRBD1. CDR3 length: 14 amino acids. The J segment lost 2 bases and the V segment lost 6 bases, leaving 5 bases of the junction unmatched. CDR1 is MNHEY, CDR2 SVGAGI, per germline. CDR3 protein: CASRRGQANTEAFF. The CDR3 DNA reads as TGTGCCAGCAGACGGGGACAGGCTAACACTGAAGCTTTCTTT.

The chain carries TRBV19 and TRBJ2-7; D might be TRBD2 (6 bases). Germline V gives CDR1 LNHDA, CDR2 SQIVND (reference sequence). This CDR3 has 15 residues. Trimming pared 6 bases from V and 0 bases from J, leaving 15 bases between. The CDR3 loop reads CASRVSGWSSYEQYF. The CDR3 DNA reads TGTGCCAGTAGGGTAAGCGGGTGGAGCTCCTACGAGCAGTACTTC.

The gene calls are TRBV4-2 and TRBJ2-7, with D uncertain. This CDR3 is 13 amino acids long. The germline V gene encodes CDR1 LGHNA and CDR2 YNFKEQ. V dropped 3 bases and J dropped 6 bases, with 12 bases sitting between them. Here the CDR3 reads CASSQGDKIEQYF. The CDR3 DNA reads TGTGCCAGCAGCCAGGGCGACAAAATCGAGCAGTACTTC.

J is TRBJ1-5 and V is TRBV4-1; D is uncertain. The germline V and J ends were trimmed by 5 bases and 2 bases, with 13 bases remaining between them. The CDR3 length is 15 residues. CDR1 and CDR2 from the germline V gene are MGHRA and YSYEKL. The CDR3: CASSSLTGGNQPQHF. CDR3 DNA sequence: TGCGCCAGCAGCTCCCTAACCGGAGGCAATCAGCCCCAGCATTTT.

J is TRBJ2-1 and V is TRBV9; TRBD2 aligns across 9 bases. The ends lost 2 bases at V and 6 bases at J; junction bases unmatched: 9. This CDR3 is 16 amino acids long. Germline loops: CDR1 SGDLS, CDR2 YYNGEE. CDR3 in DNA: TGTGCCAGCAGCGTTCGGGGACAGCGGGGGGCCAATGAGCAGTTCTTC. It codes for CASSVRGQRGANEQFF.

This chain connects TRBV7-9 to TRBJ1-4; no definite D call. The germline gives CDR1 SEHNR, CDR2 FQNEAQ (reference sequence). The CDR3 is made up of 14 amino acids. V lost 5 bases, J lost 4 bases, and 11 bases lay in between. CDR3 region: CASSTASINEKLFF. The CDR3, as DNA: TGTGCCAGCAGCACAGCTTCAATTAATGAAAAACTGTTTTTT.

This clone was counted a single time. This chain uses TRBV6-2 or TRBV6-3 with TRBJ2-7, with TRBD1 matching 8 bases. Germline CDR1 is MNHEY and CDR2 is SVGEGT. The CDR3 is made up of 12 amino acids. The V and J ends lost 6 bases and 7 bases, in that order; junction bases with no gene match: 5. CDR3 nucleotides: TGTGCCAGCAGCCGACAGGGGAGGGAGCAGTACTTC. Translated, it gives CASSRQGREQYF.

V usage is TRBV16 and J usage is TRBJ1-1, with D uncertain. CDR3 length: 13 residues. Germline V gives CDR1 KGHSY, CDR2 FQNENV. Trimming took off 0 bases at V and 6 bases at J, with 8 bases between the two ends. The CDR3 protein is CASSQSTVSEAFF. The CDR3 DNA is TGTGCCAGCAGCCAATCCACAGTGTCTGAAGCTTTCTTT. The variable domain in full, with the rest retrieved from reference TRBV16 and TRBJ1-1, is GEEVAQTPKHLVRGEGQKAKLYCAPIKGHSYVFWYQQVLKNEFKFLISFQNENVFDETGMPKERFSAKCLPNSPCSLEIQATKLEDSAVYFCASSQSTVSEAFFGQGTRLTVV.

The V and J genes are TRBV3-1 (or the pseudogene TRBV3-2) and TRBJ1-1; 7 bases agree with TRBD1. CDR3 length: 12 amino acids. In germline, CDR1 is LGHDT, CDR2 YNNKEL (reference sequence). The junction had 1 base not matched to a gene; V was cut back by 3 bases and J by 6 bases. The chain's CDR3 is CASSHDRAEAFF. The CDR3 coding sequence is TGTGCCAGCAGCCATGACAGGGCTGAAGCTTTCTTT.

The V gene is TRBV25-1, the J gene TRBJ1-2; no definite D call. CDR3 size: 13 residues. Trimming stripped 3 bases from V and 10 bases from J, with 15 bases between. In germline, CDR1 is MGHDK, CDR2 SYGVNS. In DNA form, the CDR3 reads TGTGCCAGCAGTGACCCCGGGTCTCCACTCTACACCTTC. Translating it yields CASSDPGSPLYTF.